A single sample gave rise to the 10 T cell receptor beta chains below, sequenced in a study of technical replicates of blood from a few donors. The repertoire was sequenced with immunoSEQ multiplex PCR; TCRdb's copy has only in-frame clones and lacks some. In the table there are some 60,000 clones, 80% to 90% of which are singletons. Sequencing was carried out using PBMCs. These receptors were collected from a human donor in good health. Some clones in this sample may be carry-over from other donors' samples.

The genes are TRBV2 and TRBJ1-6; D is possibly TRBD1 (5 bases). The germline V and J ends were trimmed by 6 bases and 7 bases, with 13 bases remaining between them. The germline CDR1 and CDR2 sequences are SNHLY and FYNNEI. CDR3 length: 14 residues. The CDR3 DNA follows: TGTGCCAGCAGAGGTACAGGCCCCAATTCACCCCTCCACTTT. Protein: CASRGTGPNSPLHF.

The chain is built from TRBV6-5 and TRBJ2-2; TRBD2 agrees at 11 bases. V lost 6 bases and J lost 4; bases outside the gene matches: 4. The CDR3 has 15 amino acids. Germline V gene data show CDR1 as MNHEY and CDR2 as SVGAGI. In nucleotides, the CDR3 is TGTGCCAGCAGACTAGCGGGAGCCGGCACCGGGGAGCTGTTTTTT. It translates to CASRLAGAGTGELFF.

This chain connects TRBV12-5 to TRBJ1-5, with TRBD1 matching 7 bases. The CDR3 runs 15 residues. The V gene end was trimmed by 5 bases and the J gene end by 7 bases; junction bases not matched to a gene: 11. The germline gives CDR1 LGHNT, CDR2 FRNRAP. CDR3 DNA: TGTGCTAGTGGTACCGATAACAGGGGTCCCCAGCCCCAGCATTTT. Translated: CASGTDNRGPQPQHF.

The chain uses TRBV7-2 and TRBJ1-4; D perhaps matches TRBD1 (6 bases). In germline, CDR1 is SGHTA, CDR2 FQGNSA. V was clipped by 5 bases and J by 13 bases, with 23 bases between them. The CDR3 totals 15 residues. CDR3 residues: CASSPGQTTGIGLFF. CDR3 nucleotide sequence: TGTGCCAGCAGCCCTGGACAGACTACAGGGATCGGACTGTTTTTT.

This clone was seen once. This rearrangement joins TRBV18 to TRBJ2-5, with D possibly TRBD2 on 5 matching bases. This CDR3 contains 12 residues. Germline CDR1 is KGHSH and CDR2 is LQKENI. Deletions cut 6 bases from V and 7 bases from J, with 12 bases between. The CDR3 region has the DNA TGTGCCAGCTCCTTGACTACTGGGACCCAGTACTTC. This translates into CASSLTTGTQYF. Variable domain in full (rest from reference TRBV18 and TRBJ2-5): NAGVMQNPRHLVRRRGQEARLRCSPMKGHSHVYWYRQLPEEGLKFMVYLQKENIIDESGMPKERFSAEFPKEGPSILRIQQVVRGDSAAYFCASSLTTGTQYFGPGTRLLVL.

CDR3 loop: CASSSGLAGNEQFF. Written as DNA, the CDR3 is TGCGCCAGCAGCTCCGGACTAGCGGGAAATGAGCAGTTCTTC. The chain uses TRBV4-3 and TRBJ2-1; 12 bases align to TRBD2. V shed 5 bases, J shed 7 bases, and the junction held 3 bases outside the gene matches. Germline V gene lookup returns CDR1 LGHNA and CDR2 YSLEER. The CDR3 loop spans 14 amino acids.

The chain joins TRBV4-3 to TRBJ1-2; 8 bases are a match to TRBD1. Trimming removed 0 bases from V and 6 bases from J; junction bases left unmatched: 6. The length of the CDR3 is 15 residues. Germline-derived CDR1 and CDR2 are LGHNA and YSLEER. This CDR3 is CASSQETGARDGYTF. The CDR3 DNA reads TGCGCCAGCAGCCAAGAGACAGGGGCGCGGGATGGCTACACCTTC.

The chain joins TRBV19 to TRBJ2-7; TRBD1 is a possible D gene (5 bases). CDR1 and CDR2 from the germline V gene are LNHDA and SQIVND (reference sequence). The CDR3 loop spans 15 amino acids. V was shortened by 0 bases and J by 2 bases, with 11 bases between the two germline ends. DNA for the CDR3: TGTGCCAGTAGTATAGATACGGCAGGGCCCTACGAGCAGTACTTC. As protein: CASSIDTAGPYEQYF.

This chain links TRBV6-1 with TRBJ2-5, with TRBD2 matching 9 bases. Germline V gene data show CDR1 as MNHNS and CDR2 as SASEGT. The CDR3 totals 14 residues. V dropped 2 bases and J dropped 9; count of bases not matched to a gene: 7. This CDR3 is CASSERASGAPQYF. Here the CDR3 DNA reads TGTGCCAGCAGTGAACGGGCTAGCGGGGCCCCCCAGTACTTC.

The J gene is TRBJ2-2, the V gene TRBV7-6; 8 nucleotides match TRBD1. The V segment lost 6 bases and the J segment 7 bases; nucleotides outside the gene matches: 16. Germline V gene lookup returns CDR1 SGHVS and CDR2 FNYEAQ. CDR3 length equals 17 residues. As DNA, the CDR3 is TGTGCCAGCAGTTTTAGTGGAGGGACAGGCTTTGGCGGGGAGCTGTTTTTT. Its translation is CASSFSGGTGFGGELFF.